This T cell receptor (beta chain) was recorded in a study of T cell responses to AZD1222 COVID-19 vaccine. Study results and limitations: Vaccine-associated CD4 TCRs spanned spike, dominant at 160-218 and 743-854. Repertoires in all cases were sampled only once the peak T cell response had passed.

The V end lost 5 bases, the J end lost 7 bases, and 5 bases lay between the germline ends. CDR1 is GTSNPN, CDR2 SVGIG, per germline (reference sequence). CDR3 length equals 9 residues. Note on this clone: Its antigen is as yet unknown.

Method: immunoSEQ multiplex PCR; TCRdb's copy keeps in-frame clones and lacks some. The table lists more than 150,000 clones, 94% of them singletons. The clonotype was recovered from an adult who received the AZD1222 COVID-19 vaccine. The material was peripheral blood, obtained 28 days after the second AZD1222 dose. This sequence joins TRBV30 and TRBJ1-2; D is unresolved. The CDR3 region has the DNA TGTGCCTGGGGAGGTGGCTACACCTTC. It translates to CAWGGGYTF.